One and the same sample provided the 9 T cell receptor beta chains below, sequenced in a study of OX40 agonist ivuxolimab in advanced cancers. The protocol was immunoSEQ multiplex PCR, while the TCRdb copy is restricted to in-frame clones and leaves out a portion. The sample lists under 90,000 clones; roughly 91% were seen once. The sample was CD4+ or CD8+ T cells sorted from blood, taken in a trial of the OX40 agonist ivuxolimab. These receptors all come from an adult with an advanced solid tumor such as melanoma, head and neck, liver or kidney cancer.

This clone was counted a single time. The V gene is TRBV7-9, the J gene TRBJ1-2; D ambiguous. The CDR3 has 11 amino acids. Trimming removed 3 bases at V and 5 bases at J, with 4 bases between. Germline-derived CDR1 and CDR2 are SEHNR and FQNEAQ (reference sequence). Here the CDR3 DNA reads TGTGCCAGCAGCTTGAATTATGGCTACACCTTC. It yields the protein CASSLNYGYTF.

The chain couples TRBV11-3 to TRBJ2-7; 7 bases are shared with TRBD2. After removal of 0 bases from V and 2 bases from J, the junction contained 4 bases not matched to a gene. The V gene's germline CDR1 is SGHNT and CDR2 YENEEA. This CDR3 is 15 amino acids long. The CDR3 protein is CASSLDSGATYEQYF. In DNA, the CDR3 is TGTGCCAGCAGCTTAGACAGCGGGGCGACCTACGAGCAGTACTTC. The full variable domain, in which reference TRBV11-3 and TRBJ2-7 provide the parts outside the CDR3, is EAGVVQSPRYKIIEKKQPVAFWCNPISGHNTLYWYLQNLGQGPELLIRYENEEAVDDSQLPKDRFSAERLKGVDSTLKIQPAELGDSAVYLCASSLDSGATYEQYFGPGTRLTVT.

V usage is TRBV28 and J usage is TRBJ2-2; no firm D call. This CDR3 is 15 amino acids long. With 10 bases removed from V and 6 bases from J, the gap between germline ends came to 21 bases. Per germline, CDR1 MDHEN and CDR2 SYDVKM. The DNA for the CDR3 is TGTGCCATCCTCGACTCCTCGACCCGGGCCGGGGAGCTGTTTTTT. The encoded protein is CAILDSSTRAGELFF.

CDR3 sequence (DNA): TGTGCCAGCAGTTTATGGCCCATAAAGGGGGCTAACACTGAAGCTTTCTTT. This gives the protein CASSLWPIKGANTEAFF. V and J are TRBV28 and TRBJ1-1, with 7 bases identical to TRBD1. After removal of 0 bases from V and 2 bases from J, the junction contained 9 bases not matched to a gene. This CDR3 contains 17 residues. Germline loops: CDR1 MDHEN, CDR2 SYDVKM.

The CDR3 DNA follows: TGCGCCAGCAGTGATATAGTCGCAGATACGCAGTATTTT. Protein sequence: CASSDIVADTQYF. The rearrangement links TRBV10-2 to TRBJ2-3; unclear D gene. CDR1 is WSHSY, CDR2 SAAADI, per germline. This CDR3 contains 13 residues. Between the trimmed V and J ends, which lost 3 bases and 4 bases, there was a span of 8 bases.

This chain joins TRBV4-3 and TRBJ2-5; 12 bases agree with TRBD2. Trimming removed 1 base from V and 7 bases from J; junction bases left unmatched: 7. The germline gives CDR1 LGHNA, CDR2 YSLEER. The CDR3 is 16 residues long. For the CDR3, the DNA is TGCGCCAGCAGCCAAGCTAGCGGGGGGGCCGGTCGGACCCAGTACTTC. Its protein product is CASSQASGGAGRTQYF.

This chain connects TRBV4-1 to TRBJ2-4, with D possibly called TRBD1 or TRBD2 (5 bases each). Germline loops: CDR1 MGHRA, CDR2 YSYEKL. The CDR3 totals 19 residues. Trimming cost V 1 base and J 0 bases, with 19 bases left between them. CDR3 residues: CASSQGTSGPSVAKNIQYF. The DNA for the CDR3 is TGCGCCAGCAGCCAAGGCACTTCGGGGCCTTCCGTAGCCAAAAACATTCAGTACTTC.

This clone was seen more than once but under ten times. This sequence joins TRBV6-5 and TRBJ2-7, with D perhaps given as TRBD1 or TRBD2 (5 bases each). Trimming shortened V by 7 bases and J by 6 bases, and 19 bases separated the two germline ends. CDR3 size: 14 residues. Germline CDR1 reads MNHEY; CDR2 reads SVGAGI. The CDR3 DNA reads TGTGCCAGCAAGTTGGGACCGCGAACAGGCGAGCAGTACTTC. Its protein product is CASKLGPRTGEQYF.

This rearrangement joins TRBV19 to TRBJ2-5; D remains unclear. Trimming stripped 4 bases from V and 4 bases from J, with 4 bases between. Germline V gene lookup returns CDR1 LNHDA and CDR2 SQIVND (reference sequence). This CDR3 comprises 11 residues. The CDR3 here is CASSTAETQYF. The CDR3, as DNA: TGTGCCAGTAGTACCGCAGAGACCCAGTACTTC.